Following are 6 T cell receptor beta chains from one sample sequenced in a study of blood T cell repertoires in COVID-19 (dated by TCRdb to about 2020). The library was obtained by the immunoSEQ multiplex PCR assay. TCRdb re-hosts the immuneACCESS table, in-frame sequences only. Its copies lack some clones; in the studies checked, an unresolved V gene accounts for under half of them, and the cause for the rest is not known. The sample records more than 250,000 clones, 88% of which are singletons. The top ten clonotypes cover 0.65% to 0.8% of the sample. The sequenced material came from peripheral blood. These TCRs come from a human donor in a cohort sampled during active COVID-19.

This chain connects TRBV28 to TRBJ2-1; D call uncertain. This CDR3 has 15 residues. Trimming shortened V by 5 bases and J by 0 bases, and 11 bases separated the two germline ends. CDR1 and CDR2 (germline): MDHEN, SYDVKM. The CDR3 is CASSPRPSSYNEQFF. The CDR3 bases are TGTGCCAGCAGTCCCCGCCCGAGCTCCTACAATGAGCAGTTCTTC.

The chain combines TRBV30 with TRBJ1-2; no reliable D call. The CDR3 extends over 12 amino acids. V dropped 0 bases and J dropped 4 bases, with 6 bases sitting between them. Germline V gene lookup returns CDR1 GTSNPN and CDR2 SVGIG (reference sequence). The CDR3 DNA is TGTGCCTGGAGTGTCGGTATCTATGGCTACACCTTC. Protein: CAWSVGIYGYTF.

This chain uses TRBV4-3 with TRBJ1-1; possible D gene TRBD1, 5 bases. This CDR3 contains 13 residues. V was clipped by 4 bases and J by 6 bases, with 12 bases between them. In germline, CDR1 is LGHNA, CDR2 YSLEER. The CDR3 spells CASSLARDAEAFF. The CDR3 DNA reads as TGCGCCAGCAGCCTCGCCAGGGATGCTGAAGCTTTCTTT.

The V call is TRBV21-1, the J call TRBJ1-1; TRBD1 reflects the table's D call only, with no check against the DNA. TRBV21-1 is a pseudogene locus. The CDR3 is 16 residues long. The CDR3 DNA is TGTGCCAGCAGCACCGTTGGGTCTACAGGGAACACTGAAGCTTTCTTT. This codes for CASSTVGSTGNTEAFF.

CDR3 residues: CSVEGGGSRQYEQYF. As DNA, the CDR3 is TGCAGCGTTGAAGGGGGGGGGTCCCGACAGTACGAGCAGTACTTC. The chain carries TRBV29-1 and TRBJ2-7; 7 bases align to TRBD2. The CDR3 is 15 residues long. Germline V gene lookup returns CDR1 SQVTM and CDR2 ANQGSEA. With 1 base clipped from V and 4 bases from J, the junction kept 10 bases outside the gene matches.

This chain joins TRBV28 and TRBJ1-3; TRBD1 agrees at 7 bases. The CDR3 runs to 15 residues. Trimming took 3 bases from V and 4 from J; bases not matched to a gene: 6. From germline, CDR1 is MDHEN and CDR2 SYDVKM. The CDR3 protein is CASSLQGVKGNTIYF. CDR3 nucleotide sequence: TGTGCCAGCAGTTTGCAGGGGGTAAAAGGAAACACCATATATTTT. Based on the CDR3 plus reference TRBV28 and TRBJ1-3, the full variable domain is DVKVTQSSRYLVKRTGEKVFLECVQDMDHENMFWYRQDPGLGLRLIYFSYDVKMKEKGDIPEGYSVSREKKERFSLILESASTNQTSMYLCASSLQGVKGNTIYFGEGSWLTVV.